A selection of T cell receptor beta chains follows, all from one sample in a study of tumor and adjacent non-tumor tissue in lung cancer. TCRdb processed the multiplex PCR reads anew with MiXCR; each CDR3 protein has one entry. The sample holds under 95,000 distinct CDR3 sequences; around 57% are singletons and the top ten take 15%. Source material: lung tumor tissue. These TCRs come from a man aged 65-85 years with non-small cell lung cancer. Both conserved end residues are part of each CDR3. Each record gives: clone size, D gene, J gene, V gene, CDR3 protein, CDR3 DNA. A D gene is named only where the DNA matches it firmly. The listing skips clone size in some rows; elsewhere it reads once, few, many or a size class.

clone size: many
D gene: -
J gene: TRBJ2-7
V gene: TRBV28
CDR3 protein: CASSKVRGRNEQYF
CDR3 DNA: TGTGCCAGCAGCAAGGTTCGAGGACGCAACGAGCAGTACTTC

clone size: few
D gene: -
J gene: TRBJ2-7
V gene: TRBV2
CDR3 protein: CATIRDSKTYEQYF
CDR3 DNA: TGTGCCACTATCCGGGACTCCAAGACCTACGAGCAGTACTTC

clone size: -
D gene: TRBD1
J gene: TRBJ2-2
V gene: TRBV20-1
CDR3 protein: CSAWTGGVGELFF
CDR3 DNA: TGCAGTGCTTGGACAGGGGGGGTCGGGGAGCTGTTTTTT

clone size: -
D gene: -
J gene: TRBJ1-5
V gene: TRBV28
CDR3 protein: CASSESGNSNRPQHF
CDR3 DNA: TGTGCCAGCAGTGAGTCAGGGAATAGCAATCGGCCCCAACATTTT

clone size: many
D gene: -
J gene: TRBJ2-3
V gene: TRBV20-1
CDR3 protein: CSARSDRPVSTDTQYF
CDR3 DNA: TGCAGTGCTAGATCAGACAGGCCGGTGAGCACAGATACGCAGTATTTT

clone size: -
D gene: TRBD1
J gene: TRBJ1-5
V gene: TRBV11-1
CDR3 protein: CASSLGTGTNHPQHF
CDR3 DNA: TGTGCCAGCAGCTTAGGGACAGGGACCAACCATCCCCAGCATTTT

clone size: many
D gene: -
J gene: TRBJ2-2
V gene: TRBV4-2
CDR3 protein: CASSQGTVNTGELFF
CDR3 DNA: TGTGCCAGCAGCCAAGGGACGGTGAACACCGGGGAGCTGTTTTTT

clone size: -
D gene: -
J gene: TRBJ2-2
V gene: TRBV6-1
CDR3 protein: CASYTTGSTEELFF
CDR3 DNA: TGTGCCAGTTACACCACAGGGAGCACCGAGGAGCTGTTTTTT

clone size: few
D gene: TRBD1
J gene: TRBJ1-2
V gene: TRBV11-2
CDR3 protein: CASSPTGAVYGYTF
CDR3 DNA: TGTGCCAGCAGCCCGACAGGGGCGGTCTATGGCTACACCTTC

clone size: -
D gene: TRBD2
J gene: TRBJ2-7
V gene: TRBV20-1
CDR3 protein: CSAGSGGPGGYEQYF
CDR3 DNA: TGCAGTGCTGGTAGCGGGGGCCCCGGAGGCTACGAGCAGTACTTC

clone size: -
D gene: -
J gene: TRBJ2-7
V gene: TRBV11-1
CDR3 protein: CASRGTTHEQYF
CDR3 DNA: TGTGCCAGTCGCGGGACAACTCACGAGCAGTACTTC

clone size: few
D gene: -
J gene: TRBJ1-2
V gene: TRBV30
CDR3 protein: CAWSGDSAIYGYTF
CDR3 DNA: TGTGCCTGGAGTGGAGACAGTGCGATCTATGGCTACACCTTC

clone size: many
D gene: TRBD2
J gene: TRBJ2-5
V gene: TRBV5-8
CDR3 protein: CASSARGGALGQETQYF
CDR3 DNA: TGTGCCAGCAGCGCCCGCGGGGGGGCCTTAGGACAAGAGACCCAGTACTTC

clone size: -
D gene: TRBD1
J gene: TRBJ1-1
V gene: TRBV11-2
CDR3 protein: CSISPNRGQTEAFF
CDR3 DNA: TGTTCCATCAGCCCAAACAGGGGGCAGACTGAAGCTTTCTTT

clone size: many
D gene: TRBD2
J gene: TRBJ2-2
V gene: TRBV29-1
CDR3 protein: CSARLAANTGELFF
CDR3 DNA: TGCAGCGCGAGACTAGCGGCCAACACCGGGGAGCTGTTTTTT

clone size: -
D gene: -
J gene: TRBJ2-3
V gene: TRBV12-3/TRBV12-4
CDR3 protein: CTSRSSARADIQYF
CDR3 DNA: TGTACCAGCAGGAGCTCGGCCCGGGCGGATATACAGTATTTT

clone size: -
D gene: TRBD1
J gene: TRBJ2-7
V gene: TRBV6-5
CDR3 protein: CASRPGQGQWYF
CDR3 DNA: TGTGCCAGCAGGCCTGGACAGGGACAGTGGTACTTC

clone size: -
D gene: -
J gene: TRBJ2-1
V gene: TRBV4-1
CDR3 protein: CANSQEGSIGGGAFYNEQFF
CDR3 DNA: TGCGCCAACAGCCAAGAAGGATCGATCGGTGGGGGGGCCTTTTACAATGAGCAGTTCTTC

clone size: -
D gene: -
J gene: TRBJ2-2
V gene: TRBV11-3
CDR3 protein: CVSIPLNTWELFF
CDR3 DNA: TGTGTCAGCATTCCCTTAAACACCTGGGAGCTGTTTTTT

clone size: once
D gene: -
J gene: TRBJ1-2
V gene: TRBV28
CDR3 protein: CASIGRQTYGYAF
CDR3 DNA: TGTGCCAGCATAGGAAGACAGACCTATGGCTACGCCTTC

clone size: -
D gene: TRBD1
J gene: TRBJ2-7
V gene: TRBV6-5
CDR3 protein: CASSYVAGGLNYQYF
CDR3 DNA: TGTGCCAGCAGTTACGTGGCAGGGGGTCTAAACTATCAGTACTTC

clone size: -
D gene: TRBD2
J gene: TRBJ2-2
V gene: TRBV10-2
CDR3 protein: CASSAWGGMNTWELFF
CDR3 DNA: TGCGCCAGCAGTGCGTGGGGGGGGATGAACACCTGGGAGCTGTTTTTT

clone size: -
D gene: -
J gene: TRBJ1-1
V gene: TRBV6-5
CDR3 protein: CASQWGRLKAFF
CDR3 DNA: TGTGCCAGCCAGTGGGGACGGCTTAAAGCTTTCTTT

clone size: -
D gene: -
J gene: TRBJ2-2
V gene: TRBV11-2
CDR3 protein: CAGSSDAVPAGELFF
CDR3 DNA: TGTGCCGGCAGCTCAGACGCGGTTCCGGCCGGGGAGCTGTTTTTT

clone size: -
D gene: -
J gene: TRBJ2-7
V gene: TRBV5-6
CDR3 protein: CASSLRGGAAQQYF
CDR3 DNA: TGTGCCAGCAGCTTAAGGGGGGGCGCGGCCCAGCAGTACTTC

clone size: -
D gene: -
J gene: TRBJ1-2
V gene: TRBV28
CDR3 protein: CASSLIYIIGYGYTF
CDR3 DNA: TGTGCCAGCAGTTTAATCTACATTATCGGCTATGGTTACACCTTC

clone size: few
D gene: -
J gene: TRBJ2-2
V gene: TRBV21-1
CDR3 protein: CASSKAQGLAGARTGELFF
CDR3 DNA: TGTGCCAGCAGCAAAGCGCAAGGACTAGCGGGAGCAAGGACCGGGGAGCTGTTTTTT

clone size: -
D gene: -
J gene: TRBJ2-3
V gene: TRBV11-2
CDR3 protein: CASSLFRKTQYF
CDR3 DNA: TGTGCCAGTAGCTTATTCCGGAAAACACAGTATTTT

clone size: -
D gene: -
J gene: TRBJ2-2
V gene: TRBV11-1
CDR3 protein: CASNPGDTGGGELFF
CDR3 DNA: TGTGCCAGCAACCCGGGGGATACCGGGGGCGGGGAGCTGTTTTTT

clone size: medium-sized
D gene: -
J gene: TRBJ2-2
V gene: TRBV11-2
CDR3 protein: CASSSTSYTGELFF
CDR3 DNA: TGTGCCAGCAGCTCGACTAGTTATACCGGGGAGCTGTTTTTT

clone size: few
D gene: -
J gene: TRBJ2-3
V gene: TRBV11-2
CDR3 protein: CASSMAGTRVVTDTQYF
CDR3 DNA: TGTGCCAGCAGCATGGCAGGGACGAGGGTCGTCACAGATACGCAGTATTTT

clone size: many
D gene: -
J gene: TRBJ2-3
V gene: TRBV11-2
CDR3 protein: CASSWQGTPDTQYF
CDR3 DNA: TGTGCCAGCAGCTGGCAGGGTACCCCAGATACGCAGTATTTT

clone size: -
D gene: -
J gene: TRBJ2-5
V gene: TRBV29-1
CDR3 protein: CSGVTPERTQYF
CDR3 DNA: TGTAGCGGCGTGACTCCTGAGCGTACCCAGTACTTC

clone size: -
D gene: TRBD2
J gene: TRBJ2-4
V gene: TRBV6-1
CDR3 protein: CASSGGLAGVKNIQYF
CDR3 DNA: TGTGCCAGCAGTGGTGGACTAGCGGGAGTGAAAAACATTCAGTACTTC

clone size: few
D gene: TRBD2
J gene: TRBJ2-1
V gene: TRBV15
CDR3 protein: CATSSAGRGISYDEQFF
CDR3 DNA: TGTGCCACCAGCAGTGCCGGGCGGGGGATCTCCTACGATGAGCAGTTCTTT

clone size: many
D gene: TRBD2
J gene: TRBJ2-4
V gene: TRBV6-2/TRBV6-3
CDR3 protein: CASSYLGTSGGKDIQYF
CDR3 DNA: TGTGCCAGCAGTTACTTGGGGACTAGCGGGGGGAAGGACATTCAGTACTTC

clone size: -
D gene: TRBD1
J gene: TRBJ1-2
V gene: TRBV4-1
CDR3 protein: CASSQGGTGAGYTF
CDR3 DNA: TGCGCCAGCAGCCAAGGAGGGACAGGGGCTGGCTACACCTTC

clone size: many
D gene: -
J gene: TRBJ2-7
V gene: TRBV12-3/TRBV12-4
CDR3 protein: CATSPAQGPYEQYF
CDR3 DNA: TGTGCCACCTCCCCCGCACAGGGTCCCTACGAGCAGTACTTC

clone size: few
D gene: -
J gene: TRBJ2-2
V gene: TRBV7-9
CDR3 protein: CASSWGSTGELFF
CDR3 DNA: TGTGCCAGCAGCTGGGGGAGCACCGGGGAGCTGTTTTTT

clone size: many
D gene: -
J gene: TRBJ2-5
V gene: TRBV4-1
CDR3 protein: CASSPREGAPETQYF
CDR3 DNA: TGCGCCAGCAGCCCCCGGGAGGGGGCACCAGAGACCCAGTACTTC

clone size: many
D gene: -
J gene: TRBJ1-1
V gene: TRBV6-5
CDR3 protein: CASSYRRGPTEAFF
CDR3 DNA: TGTGCCAGCAGTTACCGCCGGGGGCCCACTGAAGCTTTCTTT

clone size: many
D gene: -
J gene: TRBJ1-5
V gene: TRBV28
CDR3 protein: CASSTPFGASFYSNQPQHF
CDR3 DNA: TGTGCCAGCAGTACACCCTTTGGGGCTTCTTTCTATAGCAATCAGCCCCAGCATTTT

clone size: -
D gene: TRBD2
J gene: TRBJ2-7
V gene: TRBV20-1
CDR3 protein: CSVRDGLAGKYEQYF
CDR3 DNA: TGCAGTGTTAGAGATGGACTAGCGGGAAAGTACGAGCAATACTTC

clone size: -
D gene: -
J gene: TRBJ2-5
V gene: TRBV11-3
CDR3 protein: CACSLDRQETQYF
CDR3 DNA: TGTGCCTGCAGCTTAGATCGGCAAGAGACTCAGTACTTC

clone size: -
D gene: TRBD1
J gene: TRBJ2-7
V gene: TRBV11-2
CDR3 protein: CTSSFRTGGIYEQYF
CDR3 DNA: TGTACCAGCAGCTTTCGGACAGGGGGCATCTACGAGCAGTACTTC

clone size: -
D gene: -
J gene: TRBJ2-1
V gene: TRBV6-6
CDR3 protein: CASSYSQGSAYNEQFF
CDR3 DNA: TGTGCCAGCAGTTACTCGCAGGGAAGCGCATACAATGAGCAGTTCTTC

clone size: medium-sized
D gene: TRBD2
J gene: TRBJ2-1
V gene: TRBV11-2
CDR3 protein: CASRPTSGGNYNEQFF
CDR3 DNA: TGTGCCAGCAGGCCAACTAGCGGTGGAAACTACAATGAGCAGTTCTTC

clone size: few
D gene: TRBD2
J gene: TRBJ2-2
V gene: TRBV4-1
CDR3 protein: CVSSQPWGGYGELFF
CDR3 DNA: TGCGTCAGCAGCCAACCATGGGGGGGGTACGGGGAGCTGTTTTTT

clone size: -
D gene: TRBD2
J gene: TRBJ2-5
V gene: TRBV11-3
CDR3 protein: CASRGLAGELGETQYF
CDR3 DNA: TGTGCCAGCAGAGGACTAGCGGGAGAACTCGGGGAGACCCAGTACTTC

clone size: -
D gene: -
J gene: TRBJ2-7
V gene: TRBV20-1
CDR3 protein: CSVQGSSAYEQYF
CDR3 DNA: TGCAGTGTCCAAGGTAGCTCAGCCTACGAGCAGTACTTC

clone size: many
D gene: -
J gene: TRBJ2-5
V gene: TRBV29-1
CDR3 protein: CSAGTPGLGETQYF
CDR3 DNA: TGCAGCGCCGGGACTCCCGGTCTGGGAGAGACCCAGTACTTC

clone size: many
D gene: -
J gene: TRBJ2-5
V gene: TRBV6-1
CDR3 protein: CASRGSYETQYF
CDR3 DNA: TGTGCCAGCAGAGGATCCTACGAGACCCAGTACTTC

clone size: -
D gene: TRBD2
J gene: TRBJ2-1
V gene: TRBV6-1
CDR3 protein: CASSGTSGGYNEQFF
CDR3 DNA: TGTGCAAGCAGTGGAACTAGCGGGGGGTACAATGAGCAGTTCTTC

clone size: once
D gene: -
J gene: TRBJ2-1
V gene: TRBV11-2
CDR3 protein: CASSLDRTYMDDEQFF
CDR3 DNA: TGTGCCAGCAGCTTAGACCGGACCTATATGGACGACGAGCAGTTCTTC

clone size: -
D gene: TRBD2
J gene: TRBJ2-1
V gene: TRBV30
CDR3 protein: CAWTLAGGDVNEQFF
CDR3 DNA: TGTGCCTGGACATTAGCGGGAGGGGACGTCAATGAGCAGTTCTTC

clone size: -
D gene: -
J gene: TRBJ2-1
V gene: TRBV29-1
CDR3 protein: CSPADTSSYNEQSF
CDR3 DNA: TGCAGCCCTGCGGACACAAGCTCCTACAATGAGCAGTCCTTC

clone size: many
D gene: -
J gene: TRBJ1-2
V gene: TRBV29-1
CDR3 protein: CSVDIHNQDGYTF
CDR3 DNA: TGCAGCGTTGATATCCACAACCAGGATGGCTACACCTTC